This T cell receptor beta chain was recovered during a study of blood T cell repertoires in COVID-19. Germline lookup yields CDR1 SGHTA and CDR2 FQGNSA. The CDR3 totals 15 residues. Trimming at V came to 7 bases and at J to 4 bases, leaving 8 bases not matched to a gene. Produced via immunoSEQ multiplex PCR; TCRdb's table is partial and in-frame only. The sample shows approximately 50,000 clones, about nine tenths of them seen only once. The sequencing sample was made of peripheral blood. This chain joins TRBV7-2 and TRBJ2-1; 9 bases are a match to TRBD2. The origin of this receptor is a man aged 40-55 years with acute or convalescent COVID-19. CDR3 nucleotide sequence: TGTGCCAGCACCCGTAGCGGGAGAGGGTACAATGAGCAGTTCTTC. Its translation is CASTRSGRGYNEQFF.